This TCR beta chain comes out of a study of vaccination effects on CD4 cells after COVID-19. Antigen-specific CD4+ T cells were expanded with viral peptide pools in the ViraFEST assay before sequencing. Between days 9 and 10 of culture, CD4+ T cells were separated out. Participants received two doses of either the BNT162b2 or mRNA-1273 vaccine. Researchers swapped half the medium for IL-2 medium on both days 3 and 7. Profiled with immunoSEQ multiplex PCR; TCRdb holds only in-frame clones, not every one. Of about 26,000 clones in the sample, about three quarters were seen once. Details on this clone: Its antigen is unidentified.

With 0 bases removed from V and 0 bases from J, the gap between germline ends came to 5 bases. The CDR3 is 13 residues long. Germline lookup yields CDR1 GTSNPN and CDR2 SVGIG (reference sequence). This chain uses TRBV30 with TRBJ1-2; D call uncertain. The receptor comes from a human donor who received a COVID-19 vaccine. Some clones in this sample may be carry-over from other donors' samples. Sequenced here: CD4+ T cells from PBMCs cultured with SARS-CoV-2 spike peptides, sampled after COVID-19 vaccination. The CDR3 DNA reads as TGTGCCTGGAGTGTTGGCTCTAACTATGGCTACACCTTC. This gives the protein CAWSVGSNYGYTF.